The source of this T cell receptor beta chain is a study of blood T cell repertoires in COVID-19. Study background: COVID-19 samples collected from the United States, Italy and Spain covered acute and convalescent phases.

Original methodology: How many nucleated cells were present was estimated from reference gene primer amplification. Repertoires were generated with immunoSEQ multiplex PCR, while TCRdb's copy carries only in-frame clones and drops some. V and J calls and clone size come straight from that table; D and trimming were deduced from the DNA. The sample consists of some 250,000 clones, around 90% of them appearing once. This TCR derives from a human donor in a cohort exposed to, infected with or recovered from COVID-19 (not recorded which). The donor label of this sample is uncertain. The specimen was PBMCs or T cells enriched from blood (not recorded which).

The CDR3: CASSDYRGQQYF. The CDR3 coding sequence is TGTGCCAGCAGTGACTACAGGGGCCAGCAGTACTTC. This sequence joins TRBV25-1 and TRBJ2-7; 7 nucleotides match TRBD1. This CDR3 is built from 12 residues. Germline-derived CDR1 and CDR2 are MGHDK and SYGVNS. The V gene end was trimmed by 3 bases and the J gene end by 8 bases; junction bases not matched to a gene: 4.